The clone carrying this TCR beta chain was found a few times. Profiled with immunoSEQ multiplex PCR; TCRdb holds only in-frame clones, not every one. The sample contains fewer than 150,000 clones, 70% to 90% of which appear only once. The data stem from a study of blood T cell repertoires in COVID-19. CDR3 size: 17 residues. Germline V CDR1 and CDR2: SGHRS, YFSETQ. Unmatched junction bases numbered 11, after V lost 4 bases and J lost 3 bases. This TCR was sampled from a woman aged 45-60 years who had recovered from COVID-19. The chain carries TRBV5-1 and TRBJ1-3; 9 bases are a match to TRBD1. The sample taken for sequencing was peripheral blood. The CDR3 here is CASSPGVGQGYGNTIYF. CDR3 nucleotide sequence: TGCGCCAGCAGCCCTGGGGTTGGACAGGGGTATGGAAACACCATATATTTT.